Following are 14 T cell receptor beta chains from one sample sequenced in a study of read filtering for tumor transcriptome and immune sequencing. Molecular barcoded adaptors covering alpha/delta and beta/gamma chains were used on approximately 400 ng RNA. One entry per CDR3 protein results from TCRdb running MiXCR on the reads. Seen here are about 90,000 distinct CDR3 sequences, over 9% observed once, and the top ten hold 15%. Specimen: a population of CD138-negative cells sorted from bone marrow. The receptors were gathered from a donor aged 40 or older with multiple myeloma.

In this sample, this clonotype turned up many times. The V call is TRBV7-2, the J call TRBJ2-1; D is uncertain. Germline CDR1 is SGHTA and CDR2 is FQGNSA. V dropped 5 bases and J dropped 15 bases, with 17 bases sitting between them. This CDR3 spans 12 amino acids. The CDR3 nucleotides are TGTGCCAGCAGCCCTTCCCTACAATGGTGGTTCTTC. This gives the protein CASSPSLQWWFF.

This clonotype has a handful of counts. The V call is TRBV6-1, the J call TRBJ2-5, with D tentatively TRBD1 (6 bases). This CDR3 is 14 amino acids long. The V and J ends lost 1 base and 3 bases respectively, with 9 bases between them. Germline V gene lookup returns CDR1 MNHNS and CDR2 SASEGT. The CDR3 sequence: CASSEGEGEETQYF. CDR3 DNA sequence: TGTGCCAGCAGTGAAGGAGAGGGGGAAGAGACCCAGTACTTC.

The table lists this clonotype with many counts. CDR3: CATSDATGSGETQYF. The CDR3 coding sequence is TGTGCCACCAGTGATGCGACAGGCAGTGGGGAGACCCAGTACTTC. V and J are TRBV24-1 and TRBJ2-5, with TRBD1 as a possible D gene (6 bases). Trimming shortened V by 3 bases and J by 5 bases, and 15 bases separated the two germline ends. Germline V gene sequence: CDR1 KGHDR, CDR2 SFDVKD. This CDR3 is built from 15 residues.

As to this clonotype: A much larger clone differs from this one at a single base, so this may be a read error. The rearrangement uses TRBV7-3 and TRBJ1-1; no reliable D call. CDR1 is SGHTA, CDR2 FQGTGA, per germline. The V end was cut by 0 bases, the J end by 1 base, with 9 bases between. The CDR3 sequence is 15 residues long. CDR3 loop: CASSLTGRGNTEAFF. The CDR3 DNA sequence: TGTGCCAGCAGCTTAACCGGCCGGGGGAACACTGAAGCTTTCTTT.

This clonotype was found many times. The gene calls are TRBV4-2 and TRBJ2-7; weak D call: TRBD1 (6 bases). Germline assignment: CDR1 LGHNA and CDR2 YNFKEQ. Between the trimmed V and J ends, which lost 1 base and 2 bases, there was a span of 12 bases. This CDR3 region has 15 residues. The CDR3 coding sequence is TGTGCCAGCAGCCAAGTTCTAGGGGACACCTACGAGCAGTACTTC. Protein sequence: CASSQVLGDTYEQYF.

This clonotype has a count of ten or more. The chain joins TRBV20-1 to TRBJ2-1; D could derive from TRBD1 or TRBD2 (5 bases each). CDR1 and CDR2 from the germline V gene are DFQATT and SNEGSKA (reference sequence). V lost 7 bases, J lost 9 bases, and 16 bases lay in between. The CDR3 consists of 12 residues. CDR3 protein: CSVLDRDGEQFF. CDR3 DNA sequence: TGCAGTGTTCTAGACCGGGACGGTGAGCAGTTCTTC.

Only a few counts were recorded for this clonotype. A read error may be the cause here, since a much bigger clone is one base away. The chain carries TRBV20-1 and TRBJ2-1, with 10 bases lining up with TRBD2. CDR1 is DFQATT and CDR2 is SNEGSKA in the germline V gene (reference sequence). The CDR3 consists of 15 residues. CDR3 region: CSASRSSGSYNGQFF. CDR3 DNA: TGCAGTGCTAGTAGATCTAGCGGGAGTTACAATGGGCAGTTCTTC.

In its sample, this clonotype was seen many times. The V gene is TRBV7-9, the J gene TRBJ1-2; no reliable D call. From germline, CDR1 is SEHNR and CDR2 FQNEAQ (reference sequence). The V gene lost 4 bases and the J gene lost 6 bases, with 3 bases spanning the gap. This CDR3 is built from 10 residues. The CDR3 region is CASSSDGYTF. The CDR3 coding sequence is TGTGCCAGCAGCTCCGATGGCTACACCTTC.

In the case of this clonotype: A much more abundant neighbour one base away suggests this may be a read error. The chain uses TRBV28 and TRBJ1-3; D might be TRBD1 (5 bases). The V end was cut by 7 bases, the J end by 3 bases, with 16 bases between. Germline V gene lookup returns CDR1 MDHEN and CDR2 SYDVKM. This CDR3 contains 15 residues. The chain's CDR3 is CASTSGGLDGNTIYF. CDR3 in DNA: TGTGCCAGCACCTCCGGGGGACTGGATGGAAACACCATATATTTT.

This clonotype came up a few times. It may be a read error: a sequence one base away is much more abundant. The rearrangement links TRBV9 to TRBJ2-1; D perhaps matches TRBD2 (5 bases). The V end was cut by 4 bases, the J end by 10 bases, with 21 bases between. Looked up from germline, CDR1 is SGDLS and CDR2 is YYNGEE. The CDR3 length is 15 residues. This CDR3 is CASSSRGGWIDEQFF. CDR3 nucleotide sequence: TGTGCCAGCAGCTCAAGAGGCGGGTGGATCGACGAGCAGTTCTTC.

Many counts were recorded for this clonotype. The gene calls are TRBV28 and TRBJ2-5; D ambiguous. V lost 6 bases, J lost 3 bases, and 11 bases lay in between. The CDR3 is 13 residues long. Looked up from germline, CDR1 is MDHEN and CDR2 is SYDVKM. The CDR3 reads CASRLSTEETQYF. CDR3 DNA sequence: TGTGCCAGCAGGCTATCAACCGAAGAGACCCAGTACTTC.

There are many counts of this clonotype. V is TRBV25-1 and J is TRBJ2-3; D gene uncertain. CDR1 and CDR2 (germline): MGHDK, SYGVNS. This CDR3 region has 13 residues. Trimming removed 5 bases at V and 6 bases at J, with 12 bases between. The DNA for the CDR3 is TGTGCCAGCAGTCTCTCCCAGGCGGATACGCAGTATTTT. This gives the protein CASSLSQADTQYF.

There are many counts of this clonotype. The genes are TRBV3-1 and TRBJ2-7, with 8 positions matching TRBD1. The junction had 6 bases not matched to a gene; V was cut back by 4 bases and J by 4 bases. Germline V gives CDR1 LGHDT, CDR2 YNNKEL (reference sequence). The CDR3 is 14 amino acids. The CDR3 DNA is TGTGCCAGCAGCCCCAGGACAGGGTCGTACGAGCAGTACTTC. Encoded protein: CASSPRTGSYEQYF.

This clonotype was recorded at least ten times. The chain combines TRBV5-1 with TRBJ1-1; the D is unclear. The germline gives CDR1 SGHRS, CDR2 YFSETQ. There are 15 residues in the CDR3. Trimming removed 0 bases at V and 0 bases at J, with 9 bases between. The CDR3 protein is CASSLGADMNTEAFF. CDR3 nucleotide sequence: TGCGCCAGCAGCTTGGGTGCAGATATGAACACTGAAGCTTTCTTT. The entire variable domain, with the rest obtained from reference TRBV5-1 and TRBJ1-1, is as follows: KAGVTQTPRYLIKTRGQQVTLSCSPISGHRSVSWYQQTPGQGLQFLFEYFSETQRNKGNFPGRFSGRQFSNSRSEMNVSTLELGDSALYLCASSLGADMNTEAFFGQGTRLTVV.